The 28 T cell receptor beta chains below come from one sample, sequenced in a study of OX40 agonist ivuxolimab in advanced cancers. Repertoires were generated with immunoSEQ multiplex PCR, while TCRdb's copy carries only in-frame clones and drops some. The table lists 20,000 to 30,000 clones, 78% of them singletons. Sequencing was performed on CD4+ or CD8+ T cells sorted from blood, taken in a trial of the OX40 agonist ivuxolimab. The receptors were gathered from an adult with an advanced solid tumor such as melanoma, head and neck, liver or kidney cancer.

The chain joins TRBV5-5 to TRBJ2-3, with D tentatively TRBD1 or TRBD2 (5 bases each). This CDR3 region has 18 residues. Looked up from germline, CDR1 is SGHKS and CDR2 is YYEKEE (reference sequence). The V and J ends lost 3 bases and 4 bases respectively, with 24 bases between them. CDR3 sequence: CASSSRTTGSGLPDTQYF. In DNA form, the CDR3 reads TGTGCCAGCAGCTCACGAACGACGGGGTCGGGGCTCCCAGATACGCAGTATTTT.

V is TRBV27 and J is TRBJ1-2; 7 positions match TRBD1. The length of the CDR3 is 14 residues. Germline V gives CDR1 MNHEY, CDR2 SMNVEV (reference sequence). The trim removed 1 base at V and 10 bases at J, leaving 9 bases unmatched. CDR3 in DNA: TGTGCCAGCAGTTTATACGGCGGAGGGGGCGTCTACACCTTC. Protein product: CASSLYGGGGVYTF.

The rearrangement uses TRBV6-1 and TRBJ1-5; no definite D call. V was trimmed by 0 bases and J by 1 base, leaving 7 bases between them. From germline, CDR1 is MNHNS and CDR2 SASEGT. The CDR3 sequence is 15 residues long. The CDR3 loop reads CASSEARRSNQPQHF. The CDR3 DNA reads TGTGCCAGCAGTGAAGCGAGGAGGAGCAATCAGCCCCAGCATTTT.

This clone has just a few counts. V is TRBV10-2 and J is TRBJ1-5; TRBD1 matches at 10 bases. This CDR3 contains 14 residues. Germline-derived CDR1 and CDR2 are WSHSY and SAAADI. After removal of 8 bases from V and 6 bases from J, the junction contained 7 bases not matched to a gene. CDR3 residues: CASGDRGKSQPQHF. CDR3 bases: TGCGCCAGCGGGGACAGGGGCAAAAGTCAGCCCCAGCATTTT.

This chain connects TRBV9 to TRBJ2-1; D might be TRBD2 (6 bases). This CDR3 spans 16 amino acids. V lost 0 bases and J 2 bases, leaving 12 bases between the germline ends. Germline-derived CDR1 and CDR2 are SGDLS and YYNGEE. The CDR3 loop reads CASSVARSGAYNEQFF. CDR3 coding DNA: TGTGCCAGCAGCGTAGCTAGATCGGGGGCCTACAATGAGCAGTTCTTC.

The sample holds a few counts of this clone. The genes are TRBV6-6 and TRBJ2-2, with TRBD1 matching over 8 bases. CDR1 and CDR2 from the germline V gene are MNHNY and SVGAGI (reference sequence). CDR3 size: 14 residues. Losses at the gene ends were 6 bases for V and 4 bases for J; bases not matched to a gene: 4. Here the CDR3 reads CASSGQGGTGELFF. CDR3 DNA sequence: TGTGCCAGCAGCGGACAGGGAGGCACCGGGGAGCTGTTTTTT.

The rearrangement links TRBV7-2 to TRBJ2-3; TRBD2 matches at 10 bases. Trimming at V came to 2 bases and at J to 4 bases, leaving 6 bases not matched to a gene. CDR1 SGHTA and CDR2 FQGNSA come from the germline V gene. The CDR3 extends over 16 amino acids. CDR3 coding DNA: TGTGCCAGCAGCTTATCCCCTAGCGGGGGTTCAGATACGCAGTATTTT. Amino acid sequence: CASSLSPSGGSDTQYF.

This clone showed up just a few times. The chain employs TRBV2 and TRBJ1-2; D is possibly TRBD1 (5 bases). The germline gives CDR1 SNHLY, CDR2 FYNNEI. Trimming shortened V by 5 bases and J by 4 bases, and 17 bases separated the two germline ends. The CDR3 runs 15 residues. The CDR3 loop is CASSRGLPQSYGYTF. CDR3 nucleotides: TGTGCCAGCAGTAGGGGCCTCCCCCAGAGCTATGGCTACACCTTC. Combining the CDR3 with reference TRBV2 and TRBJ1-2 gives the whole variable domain EPEVTQTPSHQVTQMGQEVILRCVPISNHLYFYWYRQILGQKVEFLVSFYNNEISEKSEIFDDQFSVERPDGSNFTLKIRSTKLEDSAMYFCASSRGLPQSYGYTFGSGTRLTVV.

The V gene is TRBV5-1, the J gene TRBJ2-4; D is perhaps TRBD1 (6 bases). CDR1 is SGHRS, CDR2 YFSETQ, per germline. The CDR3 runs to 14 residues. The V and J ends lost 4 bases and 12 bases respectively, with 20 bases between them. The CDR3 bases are TGCGCCAGCAGCACAGGGACGGCGATCGGGGATCAGTACTTC. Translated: CASSTGTAIGDQYF.

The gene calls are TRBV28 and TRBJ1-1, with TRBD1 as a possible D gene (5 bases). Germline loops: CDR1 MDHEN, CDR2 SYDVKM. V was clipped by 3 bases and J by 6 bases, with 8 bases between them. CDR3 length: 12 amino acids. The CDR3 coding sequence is TGTGCCAGCAGTTTTGGAGGGGCTGAAGCTTTCTTT. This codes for CASSFGGAEAFF.

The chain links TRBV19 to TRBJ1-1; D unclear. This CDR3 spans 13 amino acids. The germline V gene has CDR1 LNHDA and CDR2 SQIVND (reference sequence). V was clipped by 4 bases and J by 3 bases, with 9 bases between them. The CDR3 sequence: CASSNTADTEAFF. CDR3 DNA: TGTGCCAGTAGTAATACCGCCGACACTGAAGCTTTCTTT.

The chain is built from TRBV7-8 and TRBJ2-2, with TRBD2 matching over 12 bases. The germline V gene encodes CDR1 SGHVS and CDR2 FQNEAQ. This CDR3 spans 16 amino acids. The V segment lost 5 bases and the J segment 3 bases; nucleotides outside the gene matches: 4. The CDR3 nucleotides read TGTGCCAGCAGCCGAGGGACTAGCGGGTACACCGGGGAGCTGTTTTTT. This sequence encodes CASSRGTSGYTGELFF.

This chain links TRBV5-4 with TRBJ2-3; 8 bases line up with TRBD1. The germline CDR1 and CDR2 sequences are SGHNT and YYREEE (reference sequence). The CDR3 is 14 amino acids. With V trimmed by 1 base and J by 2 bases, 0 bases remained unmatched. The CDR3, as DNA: TGTGCCAGCAGCTTGCAGGGGGCCACAGATACGCAGTATTTT. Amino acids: CASSLQGATDTQYF.

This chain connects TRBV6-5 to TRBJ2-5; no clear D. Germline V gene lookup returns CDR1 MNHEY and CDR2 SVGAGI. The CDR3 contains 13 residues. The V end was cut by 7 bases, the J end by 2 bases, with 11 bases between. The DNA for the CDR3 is TGTGCCAGCAAAAGGCAACAGCAAGAGACCCAGTACTTC. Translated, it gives CASKRQQQETQYF.

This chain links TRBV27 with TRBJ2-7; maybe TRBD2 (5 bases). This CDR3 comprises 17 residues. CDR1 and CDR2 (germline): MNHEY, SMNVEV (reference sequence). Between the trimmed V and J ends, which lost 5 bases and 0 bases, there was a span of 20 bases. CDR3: CASSTYTIASSSYEQYF. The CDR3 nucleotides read TGTGCCAGCAGTACCTACACCATAGCGAGTAGCTCCTACGAGCAGTACTTC.

CDR3 sequence (DNA): TGTGCCAGCAGCGGACTGAACACTGAAGCTTTCTTT. Amino acids: CASSGLNTEAFF. The chain employs TRBV27 and TRBJ1-1; unclear D gene. The CDR3 runs to 12 residues. CDR1 MNHEY and CDR2 SMNVEV come from the germline V gene (reference sequence). V lost 6 bases and J 0 bases, leaving 5 bases between the germline ends.

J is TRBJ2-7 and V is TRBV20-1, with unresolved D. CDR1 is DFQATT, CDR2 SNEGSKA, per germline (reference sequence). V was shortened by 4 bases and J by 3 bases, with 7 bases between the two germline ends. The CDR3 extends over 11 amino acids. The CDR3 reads CSAKGGYEQYF. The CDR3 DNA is TGCAGTGCTAAGGGCGGCTACGAGCAGTACTTC.

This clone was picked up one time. The CDR3 is CASSSGGRTGRYSNQPQHF. The CDR3 DNA reads as TGTGCCAGCAGCTCAGGGGGAAGGACAGGGCGGTATAGCAATCAGCCCCAGCATTTT. This chain connects TRBV7-8 to TRBJ1-5, with 8 bases matching TRBD1. After removal of 4 bases from V and 0 bases from J, the junction contained 14 bases not matched to a gene. This CDR3 spans 19 amino acids. From germline, CDR1 is SGHVS and CDR2 FQNEAQ. The whole variable domain, filled in from reference TRBV7-8 and TRBJ1-5, reads GAGVSQSPRYKVAKRGQDVALRCDPISGHVSLFWYQQALGQGPEFLTYFQNEAQLDKSGLPSDRFFAERPEGSVSTLKIQRTQQEDSAVYLCASSSGGRTGRYSNQPQHFGDGTRLSIL.

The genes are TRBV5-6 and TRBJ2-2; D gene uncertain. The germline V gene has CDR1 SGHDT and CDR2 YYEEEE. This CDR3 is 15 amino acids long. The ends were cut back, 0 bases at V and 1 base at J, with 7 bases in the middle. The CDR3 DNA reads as TGTGCCAGCAGCTTGGGACATCTGAACACCGGGGAGCTGTTTTTT. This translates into CASSLGHLNTGELFF.

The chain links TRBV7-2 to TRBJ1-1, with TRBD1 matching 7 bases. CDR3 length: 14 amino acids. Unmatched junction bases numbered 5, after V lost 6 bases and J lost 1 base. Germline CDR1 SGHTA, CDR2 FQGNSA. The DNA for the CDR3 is TGTGCCAGCAGACCCGGACAGGAGAACACTGAAGCTTTCTTT. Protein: CASRPGQENTEAFF.

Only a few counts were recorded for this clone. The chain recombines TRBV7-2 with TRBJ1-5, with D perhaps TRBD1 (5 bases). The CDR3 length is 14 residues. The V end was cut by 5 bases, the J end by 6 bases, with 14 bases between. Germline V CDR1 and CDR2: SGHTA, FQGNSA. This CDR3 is CASSRLQGTQPQHF. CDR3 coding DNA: TGTGCCAGCAGCCGCTTGCAAGGGACTCAGCCCCAGCATTTT.

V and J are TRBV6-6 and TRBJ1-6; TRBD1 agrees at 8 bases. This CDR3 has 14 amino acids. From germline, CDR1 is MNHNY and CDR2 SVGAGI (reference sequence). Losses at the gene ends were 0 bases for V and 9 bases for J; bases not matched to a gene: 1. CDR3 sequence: CASSYSDRGSPLHF. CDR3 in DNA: TGTGCCAGCAGTTACTCCGACAGGGGTTCACCCCTCCACTTT.

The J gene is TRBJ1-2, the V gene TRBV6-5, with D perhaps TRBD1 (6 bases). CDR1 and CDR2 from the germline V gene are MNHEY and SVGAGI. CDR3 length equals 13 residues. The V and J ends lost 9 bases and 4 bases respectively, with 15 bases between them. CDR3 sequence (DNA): TGTGCCAGTTCCCCCGGGACAATCTATGGCTACACCTTC. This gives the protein CASSPGTIYGYTF.

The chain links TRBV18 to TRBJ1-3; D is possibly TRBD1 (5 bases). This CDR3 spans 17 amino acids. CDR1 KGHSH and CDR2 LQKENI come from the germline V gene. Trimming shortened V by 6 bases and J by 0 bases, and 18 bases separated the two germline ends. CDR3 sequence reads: CASSHRDREISGNTIYF. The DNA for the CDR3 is TGTGCCAGCTCCCATCGGGACCGGGAAATCTCTGGAAACACCATATATTTT.

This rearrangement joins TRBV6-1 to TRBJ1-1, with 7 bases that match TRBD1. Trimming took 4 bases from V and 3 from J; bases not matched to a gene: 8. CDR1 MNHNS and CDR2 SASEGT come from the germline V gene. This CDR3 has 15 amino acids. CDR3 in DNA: TGTGCCAGCAGTGTCGACAGGGACCCTTACACTGAAGCTTTCTTT. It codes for CASSVDRDPYTEAFF.

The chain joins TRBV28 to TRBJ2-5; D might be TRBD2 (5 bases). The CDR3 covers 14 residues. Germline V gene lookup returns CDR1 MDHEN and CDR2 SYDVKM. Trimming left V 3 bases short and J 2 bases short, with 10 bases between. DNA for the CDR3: TGTGCCAGCAGTTTTCGGACTTTTCAAGAGACCCAGTACTTC. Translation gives CASSFRTFQETQYF.

This CDR3 is CASSARETVAYNEQFF. The CDR3 coding sequence is TGTGCCAGCAGCGCGAGGGAGACAGTTGCTTACAATGAGCAGTTCTTC. V is TRBV9 and J is TRBJ2-1; tentatively, D is TRBD1 or TRBD2 (5 bases each). Germline V gene lookup returns CDR1 SGDLS and CDR2 YYNGEE. The germline V and J ends were trimmed by 3 bases and 4 bases, with 17 bases remaining between them. This CDR3 comprises 16 residues.

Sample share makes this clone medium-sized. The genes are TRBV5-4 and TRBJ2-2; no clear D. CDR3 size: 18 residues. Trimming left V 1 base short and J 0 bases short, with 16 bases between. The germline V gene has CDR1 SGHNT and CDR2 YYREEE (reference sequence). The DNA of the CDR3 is TGTGCCAGCAGCTTGAGACTTCGGACGATGACGAACACCGGGGAGCTGTTTTTT. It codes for CASSLRLRTMTNTGELFF.